The rows below give T cell receptor beta chains drawn from one sample of a study of blood T cell repertoires in COVID-19. Profiled with immunoSEQ multiplex PCR; TCRdb holds only in-frame clones, not every one. The table has roughly 50,000 clones, about 90% seen once. Sequenced material: peripheral blood. The receptors derive from a human donor with active COVID-19. The donor label of this sample is uncertain. Both conserved end residues are part of each CDR3. Each record gives: V gene, CDR3 protein.

V gene: TRBV2
CDR3 protein: CASSTRGQGGGQETQYF

V gene: TRBV9
CDR3 protein: CASSVDGGQTEAFF

V gene: TRBV7-6
CDR3 protein: CASSSGVKSNTEAFF

V gene: TRBV20-1
CDR3 protein: CSASLAGATGELFF

V gene: TRBV11-2
CDR3 protein: CASSLRSPDRGRLYNEQFF

V gene: TRBV6-6
CDR3 protein: CASSNGLANTQYF

V gene: TRBV9
CDR3 protein: CASSVAARGGQETQYF

V gene: TRBV7-9
CDR3 protein: CASSWSRGGLGYTF

V gene: TRBV5-6
CDR3 protein: CASSRNRNTGELFF

V gene: TRBV2
CDR3 protein: CASSDPPGQPNSPLHF

V gene: TRBV19
CDR3 protein: CASSIAPQGAGVSYGYTF

V gene: TRBV6-2/TRBV6-3
CDR3 protein: CASSYDVGGYEQYF

V gene: TRBV9
CDR3 protein: CASQSMFGGTDTQYF

V gene: TRBV6-1
CDR3 protein: CASSQVDRRNEKLFF

V gene: TRBV29-1
CDR3 protein: CSVESAEGYGYTF

V gene: TRBV5-4
CDR3 protein: CASSTKAAGPTDTQYF

V gene: TRBV7-3
CDR3 protein: CASSLGKPSGELFF

V gene: TRBV7-8
CDR3 protein: CASSSASVSPLHF

V gene: TRBV19
CDR3 protein: CASSFRSGTGELFF

V gene: TRBV6-6
CDR3 protein: CASSYEEVGYTF

V gene: TRBV3-1/TRBV3-2
CDR3 protein: CASSQEGGGWTNEKLFF

V gene: TRBV28
CDR3 protein: CASSSRDYGNTIYF

V gene: TRBV18
CDR3 protein: CASSTGLAGVTDTQYF

V gene: TRBV30
CDR3 protein: CAWSVRPGTQYF